The 15 T cell receptor beta chains given below trace back to one sample, sequenced in a study of blood T cell repertoires in COVID-19. TCRdb's table, derived via immunoSEQ multiplex PCR, lists solely in-frame clones and lacks some. This sample carries approximately 150,000 clones, around 90% of them seen once, and the ten largest clones take about 1.4%. The sample comprised peripheral blood. These receptors all come from a woman aged 50 to 60 with acute or convalescent COVID-19.

The rearrangement links TRBV5-1 to TRBJ2-7; possible D gene TRBD2, 5 bases. Trimming pared 5 bases from V and 1 base from J, leaving 13 bases between. Germline assignment: CDR1 SGHRS and CDR2 YFSETQ. The CDR3 extends over 14 amino acids. Here the CDR3 DNA reads TGCGCCAGCAGTGGGCGGGCGGAGTCCTACGAGCAGTACTTC. Residues: CASSGRAESYEQYF.

This sequence joins TRBV19 and TRBJ2-7, with D tentatively TRBD1 (7 bases). CDR1 and CDR2 (germline): LNHDA, SQIVND (reference sequence). The CDR3 is 14 amino acids. The V end was cut by 3 bases, the J end by 7 bases, with 16 bases between. The CDR3 sequence: CASSMATGAGEQYF. The DNA of the CDR3 is TGTGCCAGTAGTATGGCCACAGGGGCGGGGGAGCAGTACTTC.

The chain carries TRBV9 and TRBJ2-5; 7 bases match TRBD1. V was clipped by 2 bases and J by 5 bases; unmatched bases: 6. CDR3 size: 14 residues. Per the germline V gene, CDR1 is SGDLS and CDR2 is YYNGEE. Here the CDR3 reads CASSVTGAGETQYF. CDR3 in DNA: TGTGCCAGCAGCGTCACAGGGGCGGGTGAGACCCAGTACTTC.

V usage is TRBV5-1 and J usage is TRBJ1-2; possible D gene TRBD1, 5 bases. Germline values: CDR1 SGHRS, CDR2 YFSETQ. The V end was cut by 3 bases, the J end by 5 bases, with 11 bases between. This CDR3 has 13 residues. CDR3 loop: CASSSGHQYGYTF. The CDR3 DNA is TGCGCCAGCAGCTCCGGACATCAATATGGCTACACCTTC.

The chain couples TRBV19 to TRBJ2-5, with TRBD2 matching 9 bases. Unmatched junction bases numbered 15, after V lost 10 bases and J lost 12 bases. Germline CDR1 LNHDA, CDR2 SQIVND (reference sequence). CDR3 size: 13 residues. The CDR3 coding sequence is TGTGCCACCAGGGGGGGGCTAGCGGGGACTAAGTACTTC. This gives the protein CATRGGLAGTKYF.

The rearrangement links TRBV6-5 to TRBJ2-7, with D unresolved. V dropped 6 bases and J dropped 7 bases, with 7 bases sitting between them. This CDR3 spans 10 amino acids. From germline, CDR1 is MNHEY and CDR2 SVGAGI. CDR3 amino acids: CASSRSEQYF. CDR3 DNA sequence: TGTGCCAGCAGCCGGAGTGAGCAGTACTTC.

The chain is built from TRBV27 and TRBJ1-2; D uncertain. The CDR3 spans 14 residues. CDR1 is MNHEY, CDR2 SMNVEV, per germline (reference sequence). Trimming took off 0 bases at V and 8 bases at J, with 13 bases between the two ends. CDR3 sequence: CASSLSGGLDGYTF. For the CDR3, the DNA is TGTGCCAGCAGTTTATCAGGAGGGTTGGACGGCTACACCTTC.

The chain uses TRBV11-2 and TRBJ2-7; 9 bases align to TRBD1. V was pared by 7 bases and J by 2 bases, with 9 bases of the junction left unmatched. This CDR3 spans 15 amino acids. CDR1 is SGHAT and CDR2 is FQNNGV in the germline V gene. In DNA, the CDR3 is TGTGCCAGCACCAAAACAGGGGGCCCCGCCTACGAGCAGTACTTC. Its translation is CASTKTGGPAYEQYF.

The chain links TRBV6-5 to TRBJ1-2; 8 positions match TRBD1. The CDR3 totals 14 residues. In germline, CDR1 is MNHEY, CDR2 SVGAGI. V was pared by 0 bases and J by 8 bases, with 5 bases of the junction left unmatched. This chain's CDR3 is CASSYSAGGEGYTF. The CDR3, as DNA: TGTGCCAGCAGTTACTCGGCAGGGGGCGAGGGCTACACCTTC.

The rearrangement uses TRBV9 and TRBJ1-1, with 9 bases that match TRBD1. The CDR3 is 17 residues long. Germline V gene data show CDR1 as SGDLS and CDR2 as YYNGEE. With 3 bases clipped from V and 4 bases from J, the junction kept 13 bases outside the gene matches. The CDR3 is CASSAIQGGQGFTEAFF. CDR3 bases: TGTGCCAGCAGCGCGATCCAAGGGGGACAGGGCTTCACTGAAGCTTTCTTT.

V is TRBV5-5 and J is TRBJ1-1, with no clear D. From germline, CDR1 is SGHKS and CDR2 YYEKEE (reference sequence). Trimming took off 3 bases at V and 4 bases at J, with 19 bases between the two ends. This CDR3 is 16 amino acids long. The CDR3 coding sequence is TGTGCCAGCAGCTCCGGACTTGGGATAGGAGGCACTGAAGCTTTCTTT. Protein sequence: CASSSGLGIGGTEAFF.

V and J are TRBV21-1 and TRBJ2-2; the table's D call, TRBD1, was not checked against the DNA. TRBV21-1 is marked as a pseudogene. This CDR3 has 18 residues. The chain's CDR3 is CASSTMGTGIVNTGELFF. DNA for the CDR3: TGTGCCAGCAGCACCATGGGGACAGGGATCGTGAACACCGGGGAGCTGTTTTTT.

The chain has TRBV27 and TRBJ2-7; 9 nucleotides align to TRBD1. Germline values: CDR1 MNHEY, CDR2 SMNVEV (reference sequence). CDR3 length: 14 amino acids. V dropped 4 bases and J dropped 7; count of bases not matched to a gene: 8. The CDR3 bases are TGTGCCAGCAGTTATATACAGGGGGCAAGGGAGCAGTACTTC. This translates into CASSYIQGAREQYF.

The chain recombines TRBV6-5 with TRBJ1-1; D is perhaps TRBD1 (6 bases). Germline V lookup: CDR1 MNHEY, CDR2 SVGAGI. Trimming removed 2 bases at V and 4 bases at J, with 14 bases between. The CDR3 spans 15 residues. The CDR3: CASSYEDSLFTEAFF. CDR3 nucleotides: TGTGCCAGCAGTTACGAGGACAGCTTATTCACTGAAGCTTTCTTT.

This chain links TRBV7-2 with TRBJ2-7, with 11 bases that match TRBD1. CDR1 and CDR2 (germline): SGHTA, FQGNSA. The J segment lost 4 bases and the V segment lost 3 bases, leaving 5 bases of the junction unmatched. The CDR3 is 15 amino acids. Written as DNA, the CDR3 is TGTGCCAGCAGCTTTGGACAGGGGGCCTCTTACGAGCAGTACTTC. It specifies CASSFGQGASYEQYF.